This section outlines one TCR beta chain sequence together with its context. The CDR3 loop spans 15 amino acids. J gave up 7 bases and V 3 bases, and 11 bases lay outside the gene matches. Per germline, CDR1 LGHDT and CDR2 YNNKEL (reference sequence). The sample belongs to a study of blood T cell repertoires in COVID-19. Overall study context: Researchers got acute and convalescent COVID-19 samples from the United States, Italy and Spain. T cells, B-cell-depleted T cells, or PBMCs supplied cDNA or gDNA.

Authors' processing steps: Estimation of nucleated cell counts was performed using reference gene primer amplification. Produced via immunoSEQ multiplex PCR; TCRdb's table is partial and in-frame only. That table supplies the V and J calls and clone size; D and trimming were determined from the DNA. The sample carries fewer than 80,000 clones, about 87% recorded once. The clonotype originates from a man between 65 and 80 years old with acute or convalescent COVID-19. The chain combines TRBV3-1 (or the pseudogene TRBV3-2) with TRBJ2-5, with 7 bases matching TRBD1. Input material: peripheral blood. CDR3 sequence reads: CASSQTGQALGTQYF. DNA for the CDR3: TGTGCCAGCAGCCAGACCGGACAGGCCCTGGGGACCCAGTACTTC.